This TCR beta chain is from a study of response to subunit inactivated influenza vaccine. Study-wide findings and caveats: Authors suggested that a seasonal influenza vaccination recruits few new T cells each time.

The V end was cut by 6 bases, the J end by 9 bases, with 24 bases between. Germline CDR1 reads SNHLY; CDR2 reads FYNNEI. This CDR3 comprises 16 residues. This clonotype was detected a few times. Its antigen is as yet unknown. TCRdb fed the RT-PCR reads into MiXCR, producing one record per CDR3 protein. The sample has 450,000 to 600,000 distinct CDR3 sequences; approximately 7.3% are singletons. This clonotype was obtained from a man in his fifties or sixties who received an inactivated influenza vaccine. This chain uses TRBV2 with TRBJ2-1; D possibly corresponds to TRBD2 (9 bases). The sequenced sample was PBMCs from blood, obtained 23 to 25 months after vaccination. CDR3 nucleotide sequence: TGTGCCAGCAGAGACAGGGGCCTAGCGGGGAGTGGTGAGCAGTTCTTC. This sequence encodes CASRDRGLAGSGEQFF.